This TCR beta chain was identified in a study of cytomegalovirus exposure and HLA in healthy donors. Primers for the PCR totalled 60 Vbeta and 13 Jbeta. Clones were read by immunoSEQ multiplex PCR, and TCRdb kept only the in-frame ones, dropping some. This sample yields more than 110,000 clones, of which approximately 70% are seen a single time; around 1.9% belongs to the top ten. The sequence was obtained from a woman aged 55-69 years in good health and CMV-seropositive. The sequenced material came from PBMCs.

CDR3: CASSLGGSPGKDTQYF. Written as DNA, the CDR3 is TGCGCCAGCAGCTTAGGCGGGAGCCCAGGGAAAGATACGCAGTATTTT. This chain joins TRBV5-1 and TRBJ2-3; 7 bases align to TRBD2. Germline assignment: CDR1 SGHRS and CDR2 YFSETQ. V shed 2 bases, J shed 5 bases, and the junction held 11 bases outside the gene matches. The CDR3 has 16 residues.